This is a list of T cell receptor beta chains from one sample in a study of Tregs in tolerant kidney transplant recipients. Libraries were prepared by immunoSEQ multiplex PCR; TCRdb keeps only in-frame clonotypes and omits some of them. This sample carries some 110,000 clones, about 91% of them seen once, and the ten largest clones take approximately 0.6%. The sequenced sample consisted of CD4+ T cells from blood. Source of these receptors: a human donor in good health. Each CDR3 is given with its conserved first and last residue. A D gene is named only where the DNA matches it firmly. Rows may omit the clone size; those that give it use once, few, many or a size class.

V: TRBV5-1; size: .; J: TRBJ2-3; D: TRBD1; CDR3: CASSFYAQGARTDTQYF; DNA: TGCGCCAGCAGCTTCTATGCACAGGGGGCGCGGACAGATACGCAGTATTTT
V: TRBV5-8; size: .; J: TRBJ1-4; D: TRBD1; CDR3: CASRYRGQREKLFF; DNA: TGTGCCAGCAGGTACAGGGGCCAGAGGGAAAAACTGTTTTTT
V: TRBV14; size: once; J: TRBJ2-1; D: .; CDR3: CASSRQGYLGQFF; DNA: TGTGCCAGCAGCCGGCAGGGGTATCTTGGGCAGTTCTTC
V: TRBV6-6; size: once; J: TRBJ1-2; D: .; CDR3: CASSYSGGNYGYTF; DNA: TGTGCCAGCAGTTACTCCGGGGGAAACTATGGCTACACCTTC
V: TRBV6-4; size: .; J: TRBJ2-1; D: .; CDR3: CASSDGKWAQFF; DNA: TGTGCCAGCAGTGACGGTAAATGGGCGCAGTTCTTC
V: TRBV5-4; size: .; J: TRBJ1-1; D: .; CDR3: CASSLGLQNTEAFF; DNA: TGTGCCAGCAGCTTGGGGCTTCAGAACACTGAAGCTTTCTTT
V: TRBV6-1; size: .; J: TRBJ2-5; D: TRBD2; CDR3: CASTPGGYETQYF; DNA: TGTGCCAGCACTCCGGGGGGATACGAGACCCAGTACTTC
V: TRBV19; size: .; J: TRBJ1-2; D: .; CDR3: CASSEGTSPNYGYTF; DNA: TGTGCCAGTAGCGAGGGAACATCTCCTAACTATGGCTACACCTTC
V: TRBV13; size: .; J: TRBJ2-7; D: .; CDR3: CASKTRYGEQYF; DNA: TGTGCCAGCAAGACTAGGTACGGCGAGCAGTACTTC
V: TRBV18; size: .; J: TRBJ1-3; D: .; CDR3: CASSPQGNSGNTIYF; DNA: TGTGCCAGCTCCCCGCAGGGGAACTCTGGAAACACCATATATTTT
V: TRBV10-2; size: .; J: TRBJ2-1; D: TRBD1; CDR3: CASRTGLRDDEQFF; DNA: TGCGCCAGCAGGACAGGGCTCCGGGACGATGAGCAGTTCTTC
V: TRBV7-6; size: .; J: TRBJ1-5; D: .; CDR3: CASSLEQGGLRPQHF; DNA: TGTGCCAGCAGCTTAGAACAGGGCGGCCTGCGGCCCCAGCATTTT
V: TRBV5-1; size: .; J: TRBJ1-1; D: .; CDR3: CASSLPGVGTEAFF; DNA: TGCGCCAGCAGCTTGCCGGGGGTGGGCACTGAAGCTTTCTTT
V: TRBV6-1; size: .; J: TRBJ2-1; D: TRBD2; CDR3: CASNAGLVVNEQFF; DNA: TGTGCCAGCAACGCTGGACTAGTTGTAAATGAGCAGTTCTTC
V: TRBV5-1; size: .; J: TRBJ2-3; D: TRBD2; CDR3: CASSLAVAGGRTDTQYF; DNA: TGCGCCAGCAGCTTGGCAGTGGCGGGAGGCCGCACAGATACGCAGTATTTT